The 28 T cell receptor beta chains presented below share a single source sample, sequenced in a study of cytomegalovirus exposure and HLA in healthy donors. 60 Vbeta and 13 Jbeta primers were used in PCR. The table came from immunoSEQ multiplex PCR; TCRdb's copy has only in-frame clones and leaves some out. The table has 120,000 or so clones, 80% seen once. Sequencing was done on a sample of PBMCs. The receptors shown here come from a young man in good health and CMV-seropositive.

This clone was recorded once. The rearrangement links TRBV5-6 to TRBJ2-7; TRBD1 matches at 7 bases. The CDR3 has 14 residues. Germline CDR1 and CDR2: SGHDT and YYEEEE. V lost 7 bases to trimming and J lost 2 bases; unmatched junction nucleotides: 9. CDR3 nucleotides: TGTGCCAGCGCGGAAGGGGGCGGCGCCTACGAGCAGTACTTC. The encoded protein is CASAEGGGAYEQYF.

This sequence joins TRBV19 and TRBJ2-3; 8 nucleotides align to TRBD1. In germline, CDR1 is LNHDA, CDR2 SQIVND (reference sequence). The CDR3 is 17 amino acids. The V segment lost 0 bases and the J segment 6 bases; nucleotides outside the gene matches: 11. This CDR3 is CASSIERVQGASDTQYF. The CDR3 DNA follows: TGTGCCAGTAGTATAGAGAGGGTGCAGGGGGCATCGGATACGCAGTATTTT.

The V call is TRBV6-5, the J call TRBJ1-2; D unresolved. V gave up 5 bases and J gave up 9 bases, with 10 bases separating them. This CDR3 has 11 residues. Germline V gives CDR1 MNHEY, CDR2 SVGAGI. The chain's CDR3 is CASSNRESYTF. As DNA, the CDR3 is TGTGCCAGCAGTAATAGAGAGAGCTACACCTTC.

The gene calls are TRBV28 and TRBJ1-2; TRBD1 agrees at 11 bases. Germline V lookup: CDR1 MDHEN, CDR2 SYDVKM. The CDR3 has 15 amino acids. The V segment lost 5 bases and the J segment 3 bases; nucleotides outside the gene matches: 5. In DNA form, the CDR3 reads TGTGCCAGCAGTGTTAGGGGACAGGGGGACTATGGCTACACCTTC. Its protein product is CASSVRGQGDYGYTF.

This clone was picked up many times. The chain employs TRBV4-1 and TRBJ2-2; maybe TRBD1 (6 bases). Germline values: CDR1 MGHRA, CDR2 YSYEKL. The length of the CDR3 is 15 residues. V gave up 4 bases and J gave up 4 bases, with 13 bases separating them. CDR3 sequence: CASSLGTPFTGELFF. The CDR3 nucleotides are TGCGCCAGCAGCCTGGGGACACCCTTCACCGGGGAGCTGTTTTTT.

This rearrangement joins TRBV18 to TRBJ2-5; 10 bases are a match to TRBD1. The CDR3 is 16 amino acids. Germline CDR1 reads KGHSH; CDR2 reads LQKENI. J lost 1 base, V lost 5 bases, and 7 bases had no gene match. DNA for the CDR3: TGTGCCAGCTCATCCCGGGACAGGGGAGTCCAAGAGACCCAGTACTTC. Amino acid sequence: CASSSRDRGVQETQYF.

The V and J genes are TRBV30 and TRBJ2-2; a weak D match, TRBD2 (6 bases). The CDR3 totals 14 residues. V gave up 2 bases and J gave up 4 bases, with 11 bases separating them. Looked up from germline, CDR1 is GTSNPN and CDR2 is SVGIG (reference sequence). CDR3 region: CAWSRRDCTGELFF. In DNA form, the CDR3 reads TGTGCCTGGAGTCGCCGGGACTGCACCGGGGAGCTGTTTTTT.

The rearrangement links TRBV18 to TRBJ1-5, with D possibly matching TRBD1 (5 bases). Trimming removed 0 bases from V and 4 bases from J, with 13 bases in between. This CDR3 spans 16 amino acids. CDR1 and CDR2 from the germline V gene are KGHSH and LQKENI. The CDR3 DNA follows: TGTGCCAGCTCACCACCGGGGGGAGGGGAGAATCAGCCCCAGCATTTT. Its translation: CASSPPGGGENQPQHF.

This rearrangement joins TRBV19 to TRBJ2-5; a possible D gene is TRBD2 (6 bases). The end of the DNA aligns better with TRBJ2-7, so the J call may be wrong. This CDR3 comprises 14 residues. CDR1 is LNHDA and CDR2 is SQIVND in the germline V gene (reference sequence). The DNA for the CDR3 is TGTGCCAGTAGGGCGGTGGGAGGTTCCTACGAGCAGTACTTC. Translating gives CASRAVGGSYEQYF.

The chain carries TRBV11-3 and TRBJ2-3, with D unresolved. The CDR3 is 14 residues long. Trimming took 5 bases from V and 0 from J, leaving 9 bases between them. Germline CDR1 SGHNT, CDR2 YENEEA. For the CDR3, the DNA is TGTGCCAGCAGCCACGAGCCCAGCACAGATACGCAGTATTTT. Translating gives CASSHEPSTDTQYF.

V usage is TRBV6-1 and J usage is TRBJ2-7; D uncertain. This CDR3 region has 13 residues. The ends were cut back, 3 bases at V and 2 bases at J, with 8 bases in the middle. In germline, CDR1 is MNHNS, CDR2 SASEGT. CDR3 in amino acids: CASSDGFAYEQYF. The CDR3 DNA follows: TGTGCCAGCAGTGACGGTTTTGCCTACGAGCAGTACTTC.

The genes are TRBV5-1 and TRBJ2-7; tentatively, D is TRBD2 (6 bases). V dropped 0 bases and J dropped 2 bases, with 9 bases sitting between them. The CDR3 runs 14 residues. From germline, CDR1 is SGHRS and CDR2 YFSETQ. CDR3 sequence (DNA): TGCGCCAGCAGCTTGGGCGGGGATACCTACGAGCAGTACTTC. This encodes CASSLGGDTYEQYF. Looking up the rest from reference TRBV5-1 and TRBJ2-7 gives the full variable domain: KAGVTQTPRYLIKTRGQQVTLSCSPISGHRSVSWYQQTPGQGLQFLFEYFSETQRNKGNFPGRFSGRQFSNSRSEMNVSTLELGDSALYLCASSLGGDTYEQYFGPGTRLTVT.

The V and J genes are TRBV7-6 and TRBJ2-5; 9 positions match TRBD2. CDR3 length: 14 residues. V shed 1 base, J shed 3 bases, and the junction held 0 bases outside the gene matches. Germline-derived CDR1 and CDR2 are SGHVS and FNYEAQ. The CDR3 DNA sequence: TGTGCCAGCAGCTTAGTAGCGGGAGAAGAGACCCAGTACTTC. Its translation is CASSLVAGEETQYF.

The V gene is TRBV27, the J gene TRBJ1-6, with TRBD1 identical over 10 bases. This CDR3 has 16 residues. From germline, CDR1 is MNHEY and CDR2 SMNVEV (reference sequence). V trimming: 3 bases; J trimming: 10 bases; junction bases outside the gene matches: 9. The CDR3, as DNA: TGTGCCAGCAGTTTCCTCATCGGGACAGGGGCCTCACCCCTCCACTTT. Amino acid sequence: CASSFLIGTGASPLHF.

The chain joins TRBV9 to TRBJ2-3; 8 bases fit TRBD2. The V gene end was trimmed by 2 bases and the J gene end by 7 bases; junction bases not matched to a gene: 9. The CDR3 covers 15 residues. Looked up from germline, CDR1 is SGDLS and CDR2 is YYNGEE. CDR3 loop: CASSVISGNGNTQYF. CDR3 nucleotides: TGTGCCAGCAGCGTGATTAGCGGGAACGGCAATACGCAGTATTTT. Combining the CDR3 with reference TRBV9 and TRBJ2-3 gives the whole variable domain DSGVTQTPKHLITATGQRVTLRCSPRSGDLSVYWYQQSLDQGLQFLIQYYNGEERAKGNILERFSAQQFPDLHSELNLSSLELGDSALYFCASSVISGNGNTQYFGPGTRLTVL.

The CDR3 here is CASRGTVRENEQFF. Written as DNA, the CDR3 is TGTGCCAGCAGAGGGACAGTCCGGGAAAATGAGCAGTTCTTC. The V gene is TRBV2, the J gene TRBJ2-1; TRBD1 matches at 7 bases. V lost 6 bases and J lost 7; bases outside the gene matches: 9. The germline V gene encodes CDR1 SNHLY and CDR2 FYNNEI. The CDR3 consists of 14 residues.

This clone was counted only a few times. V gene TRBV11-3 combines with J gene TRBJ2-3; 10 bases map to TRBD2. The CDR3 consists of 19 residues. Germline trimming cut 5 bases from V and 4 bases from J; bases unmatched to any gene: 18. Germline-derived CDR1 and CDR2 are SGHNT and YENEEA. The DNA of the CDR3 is TGTGCCAGCAGCGACGGGAGTAGCGGGGGGCCTTTTGTTTCAGATACGCAGTATTTT. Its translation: CASSDGSSGGPFVSDTQYF.

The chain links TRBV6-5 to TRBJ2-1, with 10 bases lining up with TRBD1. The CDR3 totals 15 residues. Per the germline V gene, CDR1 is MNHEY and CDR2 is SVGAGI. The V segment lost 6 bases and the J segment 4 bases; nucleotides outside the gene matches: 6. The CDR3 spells CASSPGTGVYNEQFF. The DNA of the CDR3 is TGTGCCAGCAGCCCCGGGACAGGGGTTTACAATGAGCAGTTCTTC.

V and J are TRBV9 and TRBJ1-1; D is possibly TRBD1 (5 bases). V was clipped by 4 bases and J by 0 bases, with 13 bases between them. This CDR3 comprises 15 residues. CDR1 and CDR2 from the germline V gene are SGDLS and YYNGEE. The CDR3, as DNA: TGTGCCAGCAGCCCCCGGGGGGACCTGAACACTGAAGCTTTCTTT. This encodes CASSPRGDLNTEAFF. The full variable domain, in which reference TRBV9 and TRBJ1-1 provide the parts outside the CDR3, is DSGVTQTPKHLITATGQRVTLRCSPRSGDLSVYWYQQSLDQGLQFLIQYYNGEERAKGNILERFSAQQFPDLHSELNLSSLELGDSALYFCASSPRGDLNTEAFFGQGTRLTVV.

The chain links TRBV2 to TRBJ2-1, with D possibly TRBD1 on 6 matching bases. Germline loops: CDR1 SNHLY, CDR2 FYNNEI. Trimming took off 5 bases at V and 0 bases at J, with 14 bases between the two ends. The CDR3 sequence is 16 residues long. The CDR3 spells CASSYWDISSYNEQFF. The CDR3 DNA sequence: TGTGCCAGCAGTTATTGGGACATTAGCTCCTACAATGAGCAGTTCTTC.

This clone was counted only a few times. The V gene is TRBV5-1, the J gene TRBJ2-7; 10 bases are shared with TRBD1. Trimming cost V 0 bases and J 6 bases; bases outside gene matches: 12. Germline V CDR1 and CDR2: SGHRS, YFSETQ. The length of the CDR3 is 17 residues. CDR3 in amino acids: CASSLDRGTGEGAEQYF. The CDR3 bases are TGCGCCAGCAGCTTGGATCGTGGGACAGGGGAAGGGGCCGAGCAGTACTTC.

CDR3 bases: TGTGCCAGCAGTGATCTTCTAGCGGGGGGAACAGATACGCAGTATTTT. This gives the protein CASSDLLAGGTDTQYF. The chain employs TRBV25-1 and TRBJ2-3, with TRBD2 identical over 11 bases. Trimming took 3 bases from V and 3 from J; bases not matched to a gene: 5. CDR3 length: 16 residues. The germline V gene encodes CDR1 MGHDK and CDR2 SYGVNS.

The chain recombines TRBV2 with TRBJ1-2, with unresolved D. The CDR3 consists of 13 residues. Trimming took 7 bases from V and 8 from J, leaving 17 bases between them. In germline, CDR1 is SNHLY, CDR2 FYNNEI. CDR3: CASMVWGEEGYTF. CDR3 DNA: TGTGCCAGCATGGTGTGGGGAGAGGAGGGCTACACCTTC.

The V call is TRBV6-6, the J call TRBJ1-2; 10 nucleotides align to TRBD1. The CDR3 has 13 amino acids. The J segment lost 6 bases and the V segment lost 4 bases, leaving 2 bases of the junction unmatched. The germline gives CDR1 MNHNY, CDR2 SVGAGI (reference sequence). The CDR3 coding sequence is TGTGCCAGCAGTTCCGGGACAGGGGATGGCTACACCTTC. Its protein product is CASSSGTGDGYTF.

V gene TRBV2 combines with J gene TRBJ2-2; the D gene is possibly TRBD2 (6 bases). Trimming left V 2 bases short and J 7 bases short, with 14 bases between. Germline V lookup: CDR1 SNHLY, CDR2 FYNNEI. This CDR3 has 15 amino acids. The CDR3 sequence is CASSEPRRVLGELFF. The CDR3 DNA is TGTGCCAGCAGTGAACCTAGGAGGGTTCTCGGGGAGCTGTTTTTT. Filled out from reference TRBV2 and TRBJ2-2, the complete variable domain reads EPEVTQTPSHQVTQMGQEVILRCVPISNHLYFYWYRQILGQKVEFLVSFYNNEISEKSEIFDDQFSVERPDGSNFTLKIRSTKLEDSAMYFCASSEPRRVLGELFFGEGSRLTVL.

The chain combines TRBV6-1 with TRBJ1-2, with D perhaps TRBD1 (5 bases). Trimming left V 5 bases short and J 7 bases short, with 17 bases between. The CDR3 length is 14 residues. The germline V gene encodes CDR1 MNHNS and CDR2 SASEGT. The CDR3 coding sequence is TGTGCCAGCAGTCCAGACGGAGGGGATCGTGGCTACACCTTC. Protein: CASSPDGGDRGYTF.

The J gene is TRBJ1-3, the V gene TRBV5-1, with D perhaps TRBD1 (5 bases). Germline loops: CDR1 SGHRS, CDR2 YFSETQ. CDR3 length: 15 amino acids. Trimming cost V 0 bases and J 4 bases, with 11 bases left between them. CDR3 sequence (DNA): TGCGCCAGCAGCTTGGCCGGGGGAGCAGGAAACACCATATATTTT. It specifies CASSLAGGAGNTIYF.

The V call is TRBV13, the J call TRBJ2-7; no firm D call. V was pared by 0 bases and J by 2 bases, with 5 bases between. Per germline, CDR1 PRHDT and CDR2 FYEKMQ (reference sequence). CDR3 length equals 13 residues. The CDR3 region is CASSLGEAYEQYF. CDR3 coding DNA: TGTGCCAGCAGCTTAGGCGAGGCCTACGAGCAGTACTTC.